This paragraph reports one T cell receptor (beta chain). Its antigen is unidentified. A template switching step added UMIs, each with a 6-nucleotide sample barcode. TCRdb re-analyzed the 5' RACE reads; it lists each CDR3 protein once, without DNA. Its listing shows 110,000 to 150,000 distinct CDR3 sequences. The data were obtained in a study of monozygotic twins with inflammatory bowel disease. Whole-study findings and limits: Added variability in patient repertoires may stem from differing immunosuppressive treatments. The analysis did not separate different T cell subtypes.

CDR3 length: 15 residues. Germline assignment: CDR1 SGHTA and CDR2 FQGNSA. The template was total RNA from whole blood, with no T cell sorting. The chain is built from TRBV7-2 and TRBJ2-7; TCRdb indicates TRBD2, and absent DNA this call remains unverified. Sequencing was done on a sample of blood. The sequence derives from a human donor with ulcerative colitis or Crohn's disease, or a healthy co-twin of an affected twin (not recorded which). The CDR3 loop reads CASSLGGGRFYEQYF.